This T cell receptor beta chain came from a study of CD8 T cells in ankylosing spondylitis. The study, taken as a whole, reports: With a CD8+ phenotype, disease-linked clones were relatively rare in peripheral blood. Reportedly, matched ankylosing spondylitis synovial fluid was significantly enriched for disease-linked clones. Made up of eight highly homologous variants, a TCR beta motif appeared characteristic of ankylosing spondylitis blood. Prior literature has documented some motif variants in synovial fluid and blood from reactive arthritis.

Comments on this clonotype: The antigen remains unidentified.

Construction of TCR beta libraries was performed using quantitative 5'-RACE with molecular barcodes. TCRdb itself ran the 5' RACE reads through MiXCR, one entry per CDR3 protein. The sample holds about 700,000 distinct CDR3 sequences, around 20% seen once. Looked up from germline, CDR1 is SGHRS and CDR2 is YFSETQ. Trimming removed 4 bases from V and 0 bases from J, with 17 bases in between. The CDR3 totals 16 residues. The receptor was isolated from a male donor with ankylosing spondylitis. Material: blood, either unsorted or a sorted T cell fraction (not recorded which). The rearrangement joins TRBV5-1 to TRBJ2-7; the D gene is possibly TRBD2 (6 bases). The CDR3 protein is CASSDPQEGYSYEQYF. CDR3 bases: TGCGCCAGCAGCGATCCCCAGGAGGGGTACTCCTACGAGCAGTACTTC.